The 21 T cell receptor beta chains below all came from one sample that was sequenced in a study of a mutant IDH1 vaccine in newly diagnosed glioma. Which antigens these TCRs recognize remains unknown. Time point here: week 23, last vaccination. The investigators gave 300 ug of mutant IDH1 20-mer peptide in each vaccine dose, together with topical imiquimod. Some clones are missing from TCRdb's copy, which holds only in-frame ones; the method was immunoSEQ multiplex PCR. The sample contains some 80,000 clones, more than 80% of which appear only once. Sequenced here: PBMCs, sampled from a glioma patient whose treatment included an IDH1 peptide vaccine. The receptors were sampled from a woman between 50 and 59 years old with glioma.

CDR3 loop: CASSFTGDNSNQPQHF. In DNA form, the CDR3 reads TGTGCCAGCAGCTTCACTGGAGATAATAGCAATCAGCCCCAGCATTTT. V is TRBV5-6 and J is TRBJ1-5; D gene unclear. The CDR3 spans 16 residues. Germline V CDR1 and CDR2: SGHDT, YYEEEE. Trimming stripped 2 bases from V and 0 bases from J, with 12 bases between.

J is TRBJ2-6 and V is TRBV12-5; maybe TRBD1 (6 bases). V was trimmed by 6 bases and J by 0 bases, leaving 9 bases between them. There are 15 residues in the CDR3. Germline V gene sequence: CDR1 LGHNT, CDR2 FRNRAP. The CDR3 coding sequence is TGTGCTAGTGGACCGGACAGCTCTGGGGCCAACGTCCTGACTTTC. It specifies CASGPDSSGANVLTF. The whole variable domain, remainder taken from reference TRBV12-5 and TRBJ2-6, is DARVTQTPRHKVTEMGQEVTMRCQPILGHNTVFWYRQTMMQGLELLAYFRNRAPLDDSGMPKDRFSAEMPDATLATLKIQPSEPRDSAVYFCASGPDSSGANVLTFGAGSRLTVL.

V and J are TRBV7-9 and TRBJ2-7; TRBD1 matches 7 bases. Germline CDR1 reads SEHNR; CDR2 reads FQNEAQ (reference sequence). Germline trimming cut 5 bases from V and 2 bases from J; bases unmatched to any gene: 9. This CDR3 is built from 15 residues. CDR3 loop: CASSPRSGQPYEQYF. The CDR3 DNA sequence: TGTGCCAGCAGCCCCCGGTCGGGACAGCCCTACGAGCAGTACTTC. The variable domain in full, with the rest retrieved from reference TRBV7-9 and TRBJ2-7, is DTGVSQNPRHKITKRGQNVTFRCDPISEHNRLYWYRQTLGQGPEFLTYFQNEAQLEKSRLLSDRFSAERPKGSFSTLEIQRTEQGDSAMYLCASSPRSGQPYEQYFGPGTRLTVT.

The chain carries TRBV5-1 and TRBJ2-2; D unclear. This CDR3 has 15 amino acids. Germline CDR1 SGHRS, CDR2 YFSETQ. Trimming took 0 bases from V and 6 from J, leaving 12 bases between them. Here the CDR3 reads CASSLDGAGSGELFF. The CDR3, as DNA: TGCGCCAGCAGCTTGGATGGTGCAGGTTCCGGGGAGCTGTTTTTT. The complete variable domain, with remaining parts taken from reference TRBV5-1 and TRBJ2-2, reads KAGVTQTPRYLIKTRGQQVTLSCSPISGHRSVSWYQQTPGQGLQFLFEYFSETQRNKGNFPGRFSGRQFSNSRSEMNVSTLELGDSALYLCASSLDGAGSGELFFGEGSRLTVL.

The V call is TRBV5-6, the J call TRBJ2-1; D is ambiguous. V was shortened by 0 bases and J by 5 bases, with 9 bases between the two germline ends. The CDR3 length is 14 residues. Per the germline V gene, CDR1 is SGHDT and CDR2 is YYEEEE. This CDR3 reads CASSLVVTDNEQFF. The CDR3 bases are TGTGCCAGCAGCTTGGTAGTTACAGACAATGAGCAGTTCTTC.

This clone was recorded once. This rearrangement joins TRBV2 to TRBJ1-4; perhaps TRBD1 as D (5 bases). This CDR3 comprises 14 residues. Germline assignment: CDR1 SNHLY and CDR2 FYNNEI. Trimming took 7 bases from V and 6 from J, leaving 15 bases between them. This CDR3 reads CASNTQGRDEKLFF. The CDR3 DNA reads TGTGCCAGCAACACCCAGGGAAGAGATGAAAAACTGTTTTTT.

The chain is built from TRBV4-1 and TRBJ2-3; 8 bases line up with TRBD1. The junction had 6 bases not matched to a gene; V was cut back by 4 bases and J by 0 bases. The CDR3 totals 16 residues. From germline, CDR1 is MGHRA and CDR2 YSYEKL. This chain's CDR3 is CASSLQGVGSTDTQYF. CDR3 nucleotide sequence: TGCGCCAGCAGCCTACAGGGGGTCGGTAGCACAGATACGCAGTATTTT.

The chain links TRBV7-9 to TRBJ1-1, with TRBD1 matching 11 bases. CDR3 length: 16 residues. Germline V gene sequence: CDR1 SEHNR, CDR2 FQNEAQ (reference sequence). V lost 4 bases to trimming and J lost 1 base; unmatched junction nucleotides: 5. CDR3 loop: CASSSIGTGGNTEAFF. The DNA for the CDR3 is TGTGCCAGCAGCTCAATCGGGACAGGGGGGAACACTGAAGCTTTCTTT. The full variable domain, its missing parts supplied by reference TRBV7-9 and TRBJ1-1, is DTGVSQNPRHKITKRGQNVTFRCDPISEHNRLYWYRQTLGQGPEFLTYFQNEAQLEKSRLLSDRFSAERPKGSFSTLEIQRTEQGDSAMYLCASSSIGTGGNTEAFFGQGTRLTVV.

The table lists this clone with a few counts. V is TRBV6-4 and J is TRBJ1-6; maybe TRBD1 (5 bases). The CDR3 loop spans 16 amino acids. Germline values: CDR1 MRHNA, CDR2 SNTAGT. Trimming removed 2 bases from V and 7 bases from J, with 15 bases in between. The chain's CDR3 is CASSDRVQGKNSPLHF. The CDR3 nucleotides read TGTGCCAGCAGTGACAGGGTGCAGGGAAAGAATTCACCCCTCCACTTT.

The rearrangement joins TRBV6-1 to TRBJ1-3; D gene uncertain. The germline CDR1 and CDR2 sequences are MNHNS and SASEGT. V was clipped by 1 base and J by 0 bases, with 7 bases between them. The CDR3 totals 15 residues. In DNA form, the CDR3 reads TGTGCCAGCAGTGAAGGAGGGCCCTCTGGAAACACCATATATTTT. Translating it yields CASSEGGPSGNTIYF.

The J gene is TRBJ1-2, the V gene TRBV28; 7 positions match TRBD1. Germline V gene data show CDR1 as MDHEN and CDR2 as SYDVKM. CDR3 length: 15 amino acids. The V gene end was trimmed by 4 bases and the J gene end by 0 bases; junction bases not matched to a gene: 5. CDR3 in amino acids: CASSSPGQPNYGYTF. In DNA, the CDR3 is TGTGCCAGCAGTTCGCCGGGACAGCCTAACTATGGCTACACCTTC.

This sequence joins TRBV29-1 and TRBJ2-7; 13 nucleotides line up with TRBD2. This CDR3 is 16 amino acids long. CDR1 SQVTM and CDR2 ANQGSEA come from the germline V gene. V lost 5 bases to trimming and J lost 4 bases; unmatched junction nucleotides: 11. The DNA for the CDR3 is TGCAGCGTTCTTTACTTAGGACTAGCGGGAGCATACGAGCAGTACTTC. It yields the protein CSVLYLGLAGAYEQYF.

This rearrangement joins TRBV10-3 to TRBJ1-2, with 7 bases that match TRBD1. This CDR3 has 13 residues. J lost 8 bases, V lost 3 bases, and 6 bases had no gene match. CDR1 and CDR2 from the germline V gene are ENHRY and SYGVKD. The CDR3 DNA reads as TGTGCCATCAGTGACGACAGGGAAATCGGCTACACCTTC. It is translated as CAISDDREIGYTF.

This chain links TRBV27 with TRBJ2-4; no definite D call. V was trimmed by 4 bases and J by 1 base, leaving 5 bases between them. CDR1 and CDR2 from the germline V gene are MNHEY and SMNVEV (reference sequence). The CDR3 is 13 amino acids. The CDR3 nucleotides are TGTGCCAGCAGTTCTGGGGCCAAAAACATTCAGTACTTC. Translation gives CASSSGAKNIQYF.

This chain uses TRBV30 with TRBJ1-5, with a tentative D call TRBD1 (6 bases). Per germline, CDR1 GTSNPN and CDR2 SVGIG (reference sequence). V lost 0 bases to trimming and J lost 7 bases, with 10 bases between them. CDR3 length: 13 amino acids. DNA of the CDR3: TGTGCCTGGAGTGTATCGGGGGCCCAGCCCCAGCATTTT. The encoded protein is CAWSVSGAQPQHF.

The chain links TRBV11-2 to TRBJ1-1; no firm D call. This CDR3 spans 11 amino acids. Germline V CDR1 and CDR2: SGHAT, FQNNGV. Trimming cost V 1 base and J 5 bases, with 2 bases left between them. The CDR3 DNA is TGTGCCAGCAGCTTAGGGACTGAAGCTTTCTTT. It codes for CASSLGTEAFF. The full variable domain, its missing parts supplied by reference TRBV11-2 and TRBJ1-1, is EAGVAQSPRYKIIEKRQSVAFWCNPISGHATLYWYQQILGQGPKLLIQFQNNGVVDDSQLPKDRFSAERLKGVDSTLKIQPAKLEDSAVYLCASSLGTEAFFGQGTRLTVV.

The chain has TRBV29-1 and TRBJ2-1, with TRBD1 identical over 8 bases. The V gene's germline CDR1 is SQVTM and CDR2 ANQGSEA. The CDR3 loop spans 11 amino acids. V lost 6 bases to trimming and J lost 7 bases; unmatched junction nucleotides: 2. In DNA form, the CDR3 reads TGCAGCGTCCGACAGGGGAATGAGCAGTTCTTC. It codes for CSVRQGNEQFF.

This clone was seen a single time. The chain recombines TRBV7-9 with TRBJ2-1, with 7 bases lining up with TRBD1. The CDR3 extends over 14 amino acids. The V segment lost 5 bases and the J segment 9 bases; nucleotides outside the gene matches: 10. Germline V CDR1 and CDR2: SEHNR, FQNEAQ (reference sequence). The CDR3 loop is CASSVTGVRGEQFF. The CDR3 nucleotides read TGTGCCAGCAGCGTCACAGGGGTTAGGGGTGAGCAGTTCTTC.

The DNA of the CDR3 is TGTGCCAGCAGTTCGGATTTCGGCACCGGGGAGCTGTTTTTT. This codes for CASSSDFGTGELFF. This chain links TRBV6-5 with TRBJ2-2; no firm D call. The CDR3 spans 14 residues. CDR1 is MNHEY and CDR2 is SVGAGI in the germline V gene. Trimming stripped 4 bases from V and 4 bases from J, with 10 bases between.

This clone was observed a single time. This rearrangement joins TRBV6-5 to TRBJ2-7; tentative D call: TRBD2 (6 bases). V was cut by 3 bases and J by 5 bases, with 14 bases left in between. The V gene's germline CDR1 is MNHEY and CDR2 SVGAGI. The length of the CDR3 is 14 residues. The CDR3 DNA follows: TGTGCCAGCAGTTATATCGGCGGGACCGACGAGCAGTACTTC. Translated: CASSYIGGTDEQYF.

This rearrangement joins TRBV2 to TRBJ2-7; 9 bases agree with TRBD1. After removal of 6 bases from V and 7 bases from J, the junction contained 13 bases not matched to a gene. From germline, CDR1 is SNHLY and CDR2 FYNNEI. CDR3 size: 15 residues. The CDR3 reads CASRGTGTGHGEQYF. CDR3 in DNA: TGTGCCAGCAGGGGAACCGGGACAGGGCATGGTGAGCAGTACTTC. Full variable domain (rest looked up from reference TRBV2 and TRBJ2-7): EPEVTQTPSHQVTQMGQEVILRCVPISNHLYFYWYRQILGQKVEFLVSFYNNEISEKSEIFDDQFSVERPDGSNFTLKIRSTKLEDSAMYFCASRGTGTGHGEQYFGPGTRLTVT.